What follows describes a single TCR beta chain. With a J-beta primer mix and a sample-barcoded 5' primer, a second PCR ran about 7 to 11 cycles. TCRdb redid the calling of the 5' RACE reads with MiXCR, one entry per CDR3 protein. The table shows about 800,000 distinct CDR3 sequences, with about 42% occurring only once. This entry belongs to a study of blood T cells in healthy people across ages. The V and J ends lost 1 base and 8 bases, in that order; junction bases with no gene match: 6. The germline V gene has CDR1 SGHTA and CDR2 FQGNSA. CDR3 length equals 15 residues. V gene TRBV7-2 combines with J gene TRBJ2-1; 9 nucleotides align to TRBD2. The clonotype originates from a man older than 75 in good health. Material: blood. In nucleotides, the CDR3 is TGTGCCAGCAGCTTAGATCGTTCTAGCGGGGATGAGCAGTTCTTC. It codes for CASSLDRSSGDEQFF. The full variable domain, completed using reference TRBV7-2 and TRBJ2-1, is GAGVSQSPSNKVTEKGKDVELRCDPISGHTALYWYRQSLGQGLEFLIYFQGNSAPDKSGLPSDRFSAERTGGSVSTLTIQRTQQEDSAVYLCASSLDRSSGDEQFFGPGTRLTVL.